The rows below give T cell receptor beta chains drawn from one sample of a study of blood T cell repertoires in COVID-19. The data were produced by immunoSEQ multiplex PCR, yet TCRdb's version contains in-frame clones alone and is incomplete. The table records over 250,000 clones, 80% to 95% of them present only once. The material sequenced was peripheral blood. The receptors come from a person aged 18 to 35 with COVID-19, enrolled during active disease. The CDR3 runs from the conserved cysteine through the conserved F or W. A D gene is named only where the DNA matches it firmly.

d_call j_call v_call cdr3_length cdr3_aa
NA TRBJ1-6 TRBV7-2 13 CASSLSRDSPLHF
NA TRBJ2-5 TRBV5-8 14 CASSLYPLQETQYF
TRBD1 TRBJ2-7 TRBV2 12 CASRGDSYEQYF
TRBD2 TRBJ2-2 TRBV24-1 15 CATSVAGVSTGELFF
NA TRBJ1-6 TRBV27 15 CASSLLSGYMSPLHF
TRBD1 TRBJ2-7 TRBV5-6 15 CASSPRRQGSYEQYF
TRBD2 TRBJ2-1 TRBV4-3 17 CASSQGTSWGSYNEQFF
NA TRBJ1-2 TRBV12-3/TRBV12-4 13 CASSFGQNDGYTF
NA TRBJ2-1 TRBV9 14 CASSGGDMYNEQFF
NA TRBJ1-1 TRBV4-2 11 CASRQNTEAFF
NA TRBJ2-3 TRBV20-1 17 CSASPRGPLDGTDTQYF
NA TRBJ1-1 TRBV6-5 14 CASSPRGKNTEAFF
TRBD1 TRBJ1-2 TRBV6-2/TRBV6-3 15 CASSYTRTGFYGYTF
NA TRBJ1-6 TRBV9 13 CASSVGGSEPLHF
NA TRBJ2-3 TRBV5-1 13 CASSRDFTDTQYF
TRBD1 TRBJ2-2 TRBV24-1 15 CATSDLDREAGELFF
NA TRBJ2-1 TRBV2 11 CASSYDNEQFF